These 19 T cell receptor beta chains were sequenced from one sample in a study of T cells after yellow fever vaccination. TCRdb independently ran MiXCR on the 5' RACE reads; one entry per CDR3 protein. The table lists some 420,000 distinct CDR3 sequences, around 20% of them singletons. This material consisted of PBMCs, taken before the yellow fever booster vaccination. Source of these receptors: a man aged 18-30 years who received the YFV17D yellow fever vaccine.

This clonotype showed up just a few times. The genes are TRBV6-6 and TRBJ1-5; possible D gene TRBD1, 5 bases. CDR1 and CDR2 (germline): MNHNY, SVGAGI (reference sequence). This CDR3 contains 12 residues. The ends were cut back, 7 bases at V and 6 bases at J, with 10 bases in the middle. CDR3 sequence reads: CASTQGVQPQHF. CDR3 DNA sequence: TGTGCCAGCACCCAAGGGGTTCAGCCCCAGCATTTT.

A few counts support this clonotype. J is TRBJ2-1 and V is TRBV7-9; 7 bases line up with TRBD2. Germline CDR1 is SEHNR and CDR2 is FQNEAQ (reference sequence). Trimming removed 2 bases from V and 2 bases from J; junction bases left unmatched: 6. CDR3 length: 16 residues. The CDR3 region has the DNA TGTGCCAGCAGCTTATACCTACGGGGGGCCTACAATGAGCAGTTCTTC. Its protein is CASSLYLRGAYNEQFF.

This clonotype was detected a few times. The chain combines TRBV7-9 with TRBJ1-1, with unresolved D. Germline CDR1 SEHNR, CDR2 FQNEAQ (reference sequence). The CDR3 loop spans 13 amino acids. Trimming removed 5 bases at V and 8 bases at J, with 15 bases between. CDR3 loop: CASSPDATLEAFF. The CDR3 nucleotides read TGTGCCAGCAGCCCCGACGCGACCCTCGAAGCTTTCTTT.

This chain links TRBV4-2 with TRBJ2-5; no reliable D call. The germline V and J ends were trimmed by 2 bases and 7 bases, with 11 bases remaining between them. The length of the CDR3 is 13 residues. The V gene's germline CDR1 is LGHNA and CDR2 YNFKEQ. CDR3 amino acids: CASSQPPGGTQYF. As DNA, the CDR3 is TGTGCCAGCAGCCAACCACCTGGCGGGACCCAGTACTTC.

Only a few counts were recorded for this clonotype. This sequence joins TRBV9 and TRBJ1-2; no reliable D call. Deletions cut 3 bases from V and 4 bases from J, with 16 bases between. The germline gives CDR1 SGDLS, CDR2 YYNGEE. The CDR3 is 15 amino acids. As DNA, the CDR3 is TGTGCCAGCAGCGCACCCGATGGAGTCCTCTATGGCTACACCTTC. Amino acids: CASSAPDGVLYGYTF.

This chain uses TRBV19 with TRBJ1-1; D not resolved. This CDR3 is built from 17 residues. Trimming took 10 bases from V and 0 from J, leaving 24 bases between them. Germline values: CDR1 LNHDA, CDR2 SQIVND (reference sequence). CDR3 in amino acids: CATTRGLQLSMNTEAFF. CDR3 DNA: TGTGCCACCACGAGAGGATTACAGCTATCCATGAACACTGAAGCTTTCTTT.

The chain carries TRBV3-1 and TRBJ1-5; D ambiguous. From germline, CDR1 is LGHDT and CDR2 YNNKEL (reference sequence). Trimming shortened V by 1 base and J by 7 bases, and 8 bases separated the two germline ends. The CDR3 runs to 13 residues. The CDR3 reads CASSQAPGQPQHF. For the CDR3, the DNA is TGTGCCAGCAGCCAAGCTCCGGGGCAGCCCCAGCATTTT.

DNA of the CDR3: TGCGCCAGCAGCTTGGCGTCAGTGGCTAACTATGGCTACACCTTC. The encoded protein is CASSLASVANYGYTF. The V gene is TRBV5-1, the J gene TRBJ1-2; D ambiguous. In germline, CDR1 is SGHRS, CDR2 YFSETQ. The CDR3 runs to 15 residues. Between the trimmed V and J ends, which lost 0 bases and 0 bases, there was a span of 9 bases.

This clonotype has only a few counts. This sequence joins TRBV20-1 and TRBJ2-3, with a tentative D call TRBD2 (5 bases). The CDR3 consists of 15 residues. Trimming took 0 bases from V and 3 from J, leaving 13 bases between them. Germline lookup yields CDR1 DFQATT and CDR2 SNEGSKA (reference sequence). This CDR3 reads CSAREAARRTDTQYF. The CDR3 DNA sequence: TGCAGTGCTAGAGAGGCAGCGAGGAGGACAGATACGCAGTATTTT.

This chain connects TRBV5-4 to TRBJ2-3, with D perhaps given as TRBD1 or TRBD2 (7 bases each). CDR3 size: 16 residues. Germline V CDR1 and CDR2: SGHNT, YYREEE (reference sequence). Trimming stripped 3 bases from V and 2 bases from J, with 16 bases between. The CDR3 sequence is CASSSQGGDYTDTQYF. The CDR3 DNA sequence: TGTGCCAGCAGCTCCCAGGGGGGGGACTACACAGATACGCAGTATTTT.

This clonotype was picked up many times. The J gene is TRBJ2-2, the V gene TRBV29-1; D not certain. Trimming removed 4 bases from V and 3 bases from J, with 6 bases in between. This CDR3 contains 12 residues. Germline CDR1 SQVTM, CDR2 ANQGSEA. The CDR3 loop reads CSVASDTGELFF. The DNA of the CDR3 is TGCAGCGTTGCTTCGGACACCGGGGAGCTGTTTTTT.

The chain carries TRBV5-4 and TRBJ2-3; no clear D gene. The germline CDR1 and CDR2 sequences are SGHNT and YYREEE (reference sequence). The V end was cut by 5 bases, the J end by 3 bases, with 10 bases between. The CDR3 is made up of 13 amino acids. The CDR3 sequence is CASRPDPTDTQYF. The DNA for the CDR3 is TGTGCCAGCAGACCGGACCCAACAGATACGCAGTATTTT. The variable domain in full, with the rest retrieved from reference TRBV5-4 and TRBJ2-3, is ETGVTQSPTHLIKTRGQQVTLRCSSQSGHNTVSWYQQALGQGPQFIFQYYREEENGRGNFPPRFSGLQFPNYSSELNVNALELDDSALYLCASRPDPTDTQYFGPGTRLTVL.

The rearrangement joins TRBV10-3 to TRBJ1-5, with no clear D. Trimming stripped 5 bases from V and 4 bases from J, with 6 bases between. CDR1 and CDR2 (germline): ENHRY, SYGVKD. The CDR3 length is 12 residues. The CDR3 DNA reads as TGTGCCATCAGTTCTCGAAATCAGCCCCAGCATTTT. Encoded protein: CAISSRNQPQHF.

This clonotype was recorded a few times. Here the CDR3 reads CSARDGGMNTEAFF. CDR3 in DNA: TGCAGTGCTAGAGACGGGGGGATGAACACTGAAGCTTTCTTT. The chain couples TRBV20-1 to TRBJ1-1, with D perhaps TRBD1 (5 bases). The CDR3 consists of 14 residues. Between the trimmed V and J ends, which lost 0 bases and 0 bases, there was a span of 8 bases. Per germline, CDR1 DFQATT and CDR2 SNEGSKA (reference sequence).

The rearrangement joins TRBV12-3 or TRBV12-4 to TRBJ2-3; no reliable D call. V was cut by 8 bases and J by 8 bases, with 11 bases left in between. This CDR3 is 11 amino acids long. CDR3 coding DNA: TGTGCCAGCTCCTCGGACCCTACGCAGTATTTT. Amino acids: CASSSDPTQYF.

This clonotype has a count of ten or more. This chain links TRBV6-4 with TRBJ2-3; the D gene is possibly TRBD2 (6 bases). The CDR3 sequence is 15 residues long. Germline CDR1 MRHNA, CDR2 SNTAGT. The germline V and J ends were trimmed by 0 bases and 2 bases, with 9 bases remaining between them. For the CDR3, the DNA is TGTGCCAGCAGTGACTCGTCTAGCGCCACAGATACGCAGTATTTT. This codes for CASSDSSSATDTQYF.

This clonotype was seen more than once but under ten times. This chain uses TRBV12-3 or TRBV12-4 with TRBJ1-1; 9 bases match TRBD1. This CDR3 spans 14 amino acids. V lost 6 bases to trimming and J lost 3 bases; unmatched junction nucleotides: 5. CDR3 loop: CASSIQGADTEAFF. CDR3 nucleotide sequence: TGTGCCAGCAGCATACAGGGGGCAGACACTGAAGCTTTCTTT.

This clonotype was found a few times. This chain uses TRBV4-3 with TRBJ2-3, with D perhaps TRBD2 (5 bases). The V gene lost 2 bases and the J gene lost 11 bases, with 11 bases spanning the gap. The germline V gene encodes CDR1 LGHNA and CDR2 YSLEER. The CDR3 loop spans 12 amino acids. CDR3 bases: TGCGCCAGCAGCCAAAGGAGGAGTGAGCAGTATTTT. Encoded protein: CASSQRRSEQYF.

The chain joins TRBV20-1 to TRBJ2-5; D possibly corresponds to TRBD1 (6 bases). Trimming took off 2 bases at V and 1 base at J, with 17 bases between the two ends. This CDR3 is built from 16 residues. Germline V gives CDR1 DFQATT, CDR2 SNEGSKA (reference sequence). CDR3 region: CSARRFGDTVQETQYF. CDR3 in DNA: TGCAGTGCTAGACGTTTTGGGGACACAGTCCAAGAGACCCAGTACTTC.